These T cell receptor beta chains were read from a single sample in a study of blood T cell repertoires in COVID-19. Repertoires were generated with immunoSEQ multiplex PCR, while TCRdb's copy carries only in-frame clones and drops some. The sample gives about 76,000 clones, approximately 78% of which show up once; 27% is in the top ten. The sequenced material came from peripheral blood. The origin of the receptors is a human donor in a cohort sampled during active COVID-19. Both conserved end residues are part of each CDR3. The D gene is left open where the match is weak. Rows may omit the clone size; those that give it use once, few, many or a size class.

d_call j_call clone_size cdr3_length v_call cdr3_aa cdr3_nt
- TRBJ2-1 - 15 TRBV18 CASSPTWGRMNEQFF TGTGCCAGCTCACCAACCTGGGGGCGTATGAATGAGCAGTTCTTC
- TRBJ1-2 - 15 TRBV10-3 CAISEGEGANYGYTF TGTGCCATCAGTGAAGGTGAGGGGGCTAACTATGGCTACACCTTC
- TRBJ1-5 - 16 TRBV19 CASSIAVRAGGQPQHF TGTGCCAGTAGTATAGCAGTCCGGGCAGGAGGGCAGCCCCAGCATTTT
- TRBJ1-6 - 15 TRBV11-2 CASSLAGRDFSPLHF TGTGCCAGCAGCCTAGCAGGCAGGGACTTCTCACCCCTCCACTTT
- TRBJ1-1 - 17 TRBV7-8 CASSRDSRRPPYTEAFF TGTGCCAGCAGCCGGGACTCCCGGAGGCCCCCGTACACTGAAGCTTTCTTT
TRBD1 TRBJ2-5 - 14 TRBV29-1 CSAEDRKYQETQYF TGCAGCGCCGAGGACAGGAAGTACCAAGAGACCCAGTACTTC
TRBD1 TRBJ2-1 - 13 TRBV7-7 CASSAGQGHEQFF TGTGCCAGCAGCGCGGGACAGGGACATGAGCAGTTCTTC
- TRBJ1-2 - 16 TRBV3-1/TRBV3-2 CASSLAGRGWSYGYTF TGTGCCAGCAGTCTCGCGGGAAGGGGTTGGAGCTATGGCTACACCTTC
TRBD1 TRBJ1-4 - 15 TRBV9 CASSFTGTGDEKLFF TGTGCCAGCAGTTTTACCGGGACAGGGGATGAAAAACTGTTTTTT
TRBD1 TRBJ2-7 few 13 TRBV7-3 CASSLGQGGEQYF TGTGCCAGCAGCCTAGGACAGGGTGGCGAGCAGTACTTC
TRBD2 TRBJ2-5 - 19 TRBV29-1 CSVATPGGTRDVAFETQYF TGCAGCGTTGCTACCCCGGGGGGGACAAGGGACGTCGCTTTTGAGACCCAGTACTTC
- TRBJ1-5 - 13 TRBV19 CASSRDGNQPQHF TGTGCCAGTAGTCGGGATGGCAATCAGCCCCAGCATTTT
TRBD1 TRBJ1-5 - 14 TRBV6-5 CASILGTVQGPQHF TGTGCCAGCATCCTCGGGACAGTTCAGGGGCCCCAGCATTTT